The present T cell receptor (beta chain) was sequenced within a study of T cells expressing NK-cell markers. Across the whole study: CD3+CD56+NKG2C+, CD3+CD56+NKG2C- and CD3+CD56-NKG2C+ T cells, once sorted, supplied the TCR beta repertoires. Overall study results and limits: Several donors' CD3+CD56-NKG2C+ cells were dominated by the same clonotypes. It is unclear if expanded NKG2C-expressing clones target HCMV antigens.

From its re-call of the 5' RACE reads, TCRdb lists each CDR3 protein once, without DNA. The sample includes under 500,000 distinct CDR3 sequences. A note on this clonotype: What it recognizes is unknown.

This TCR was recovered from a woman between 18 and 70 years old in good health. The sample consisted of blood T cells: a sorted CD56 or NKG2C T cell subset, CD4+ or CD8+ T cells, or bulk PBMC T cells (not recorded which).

This CDR3 is CASSKRTGAYNEQFF. The chain couples TRBV6-2 or TRBV6-3 to TRBJ2-1; TCRdb's D gene call, TRBD1, goes unchecked for lack of DNA. CDR1 and CDR2 (germline): MNHEY, SVGEGT. CDR3 length: 15 amino acids.